This T cell receptor (beta chain) stems from a study of long-term antiretroviral therapy in people with HIV. Study at large: Collection dates of the earliest samples fall about a decade before the 2015 immediate-ART recommendation. Overall study findings and caveats: Repertoires in HIV (unlike those of controls) had narrower CDR3 length ranges.

Every one of the participants with HIV received treatment in the United States. With survey level as its setting, the immunoSEQ assay was v3.0. Per-sample targets for sequencing were 40,000-50,000 T-cell genomes. Clones were read by immunoSEQ multiplex PCR, and TCRdb kept only the in-frame ones, dropping some. The sample has about 33,000 clones, around 80% seen once. V dropped 4 bases and J dropped 1 base, with 14 bases sitting between them. This CDR3 has 16 amino acids. Per the germline V gene, CDR1 is MNHEY and CDR2 is SVGAGI. This clone was observed a single time. Its antigen is as yet unknown. The gene calls are TRBV6-5 and TRBJ2-4; D is perhaps TRBD1 (7 bases). This sample comprised unsorted PBMCs, obtained 2 years after starting antiretroviral therapy. The receptor was isolated from a woman between 45 and 65 years old with HIV. CDR3 sequence (DNA): TGTGCCAGCAGTTCAGGGGGACTTAGGGCCAAAAACATTCAGTACTTC. It is translated as CASSSGGLRAKNIQYF.